The 28 T cell receptor beta chains reported below all come from one sample, sequenced in a study of shared clonotypes between healthy human individuals. Some clones are missing from TCRdb's copy, which holds only in-frame ones; the method was immunoSEQ multiplex PCR. This repertoire shows some 630,000 clones, less than 80% found once; its top ten account for about 2%. The sequenced sample consisted of memory CD4+ T cells sorted from blood. The subset is: CD45RA-negative fraction. Receptors were obtained from a woman in her twenties or thirties in good health.

This clone is categorized as medium-sized. The V and J genes are TRBV6-5 and TRBJ1-2; no reliable D call. CDR1 and CDR2 from the germline V gene are MNHEY and SVGAGI. V lost 5 bases and J lost 4, with 11 bases in between. The CDR3 length is 13 residues. The CDR3 sequence is CASSPRQRYGYTF. CDR3 coding DNA: TGTGCCAGCAGTCCACGACAACGCTATGGCTACACCTTC.

This chain joins TRBV19 and TRBJ1-1; weak D call: TRBD1 (6 bases). In germline, CDR1 is LNHDA, CDR2 SQIVND (reference sequence). The CDR3 is 14 residues long. V was pared by 6 bases and J by 3 bases, with 14 bases between. The CDR3 coding sequence is TGTGCCAGTAGCGTGGGGGGGGCGCACACTGAAGCTTTCTTT. As protein: CASSVGGAHTEAFF.

The V and J genes are TRBV5-1 and TRBJ2-5; 8 bases align to TRBD2. The CDR3 loop spans 16 amino acids. Per germline, CDR1 SGHRS and CDR2 YFSETQ. V was pared by 5 bases and J by 4 bases, with 13 bases of the junction left unmatched. The CDR3 DNA follows: TGCGCCAGCAGTTGGATTAGCGGGACTACGGGAGAGACCCAGTACTTC. It codes for CASSWISGTTGETQYF. The complete variable domain, with remaining parts taken from reference TRBV5-1 and TRBJ2-5, reads KAGVTQTPRYLIKTRGQQVTLSCSPISGHRSVSWYQQTPGQGLQFLFEYFSETQRNKGNFPGRFSGRQFSNSRSEMNVSTLELGDSALYLCASSWISGTTGETQYFGPGTRLLVL.

This clone was detected a few times. This specimen includes other DNA sequences encoding the same CDR3. The rearrangement links TRBV5-1 to TRBJ2-3; D unclear. The germline V and J ends were trimmed by 0 bases and 0 bases, with 8 bases remaining between them. The CDR3 extends over 15 amino acids. Germline loops: CDR1 SGHRS, CDR2 YFSETQ. CDR3 sequence: CASSLATTSTDTQYF. DNA for the CDR3: TGCGCCAGCAGCTTGGCCACCACTAGCACAGATACGCAGTATTTT.

This chain connects TRBV29-1 to TRBJ1-2; perhaps TRBD1 as D (5 bases). Germline V gene sequence: CDR1 SQVTM, CDR2 ANQGSEA. Trimming left V 5 bases short and J 4 bases short, with 11 bases between. The CDR3 has 12 residues. CDR3 in amino acids: CSVRQNSYGYTF. As DNA, the CDR3 is TGCAGCGTTCGACAGAATTCCTATGGCTACACCTTC.

The V gene is TRBV27, the J gene TRBJ1-4, with unresolved D. Trimming cost V 8 bases and J 0 bases, with 10 bases left between them. The CDR3 runs to 14 residues. Germline V lookup: CDR1 MNHEY, CDR2 SMNVEV (reference sequence). The DNA of the CDR3 is TGTGCCAGCGCCCCCTCTTCAACTAATGAAAAACTGTTTTTT. This translates into CASAPSSTNEKLFF.

The chain carries TRBV9 and TRBJ2-7, with D possibly matching TRBD1 (6 bases). The length of the CDR3 is 15 residues. From germline, CDR1 is SGDLS and CDR2 YYNGEE. V was cut by 0 bases and J by 6 bases, with 16 bases left in between. CDR3 loop: CASSVGSGDSSEQYF. The CDR3 nucleotides are TGTGCCAGCAGCGTAGGTTCAGGGGATTCGAGCGAGCAGTACTTC.

V is TRBV18 and J is TRBJ1-1; D possibly corresponds to TRBD1 (5 bases). Germline V gene lookup returns CDR1 KGHSH and CDR2 LQKENI. Trimming pared 0 bases from V and 0 bases from J, leaving 8 bases between. This CDR3 has 15 amino acids. CDR3 in amino acids: CASSPPLTVNTEAFF. The DNA for the CDR3 is TGTGCCAGCTCACCACCACTGACAGTGAACACTGAAGCTTTCTTT.

This sequence joins TRBV10-3 and TRBJ2-2; D possibly corresponds to TRBD2 (6 bases). The CDR3 loop spans 13 amino acids. Trimming shortened V by 3 bases and J by 5 bases, and 7 bases separated the two germline ends. CDR1 and CDR2 (germline): ENHRY, SYGVKD. The CDR3 DNA reads as TGTGCCATCAGTGAACTAGCTACCGGGGAGCTGTTTTTT. Its translation: CAISELATGELFF.

The chain has TRBV11-2 and TRBJ2-7, with TRBD1 matching 7 bases. CDR3 length: 15 amino acids. The V gene end was trimmed by 5 bases and the J gene end by 2 bases; junction bases not matched to a gene: 9. The germline gives CDR1 SGHAT, CDR2 FQNNGV. The CDR3 reads CASSLSETGPYEQYF. The CDR3 DNA reads TGTGCCAGCAGCCTCAGTGAGACAGGGCCCTACGAGCAGTACTTC.

This clone was recorded many times. This chain connects TRBV7-8 to TRBJ2-5; the D is unclear. This CDR3 has 14 residues. Per the germline V gene, CDR1 is SGHVS and CDR2 is FQNEAQ. V shed 6 bases and J shed 0 bases, with 11 bases lying between them. CDR3 nucleotide sequence: TGTGCCAGCAGTCGGCCGGGCAACCAAGAGACCCAGTACTTC. Translation: CASSRPGNQETQYF.

V gene TRBV28 combines with J gene TRBJ2-3; 10 bases align to TRBD1. V trimming: 2 bases; J trimming: 4 bases; junction bases outside the gene matches: 3. Per the germline V gene, CDR1 is MDHEN and CDR2 is SYDVKM. CDR3 length: 15 residues. CDR3 bases: TGTGCCAGCAGTTTAGGAGGACAGGGGGCAGATACGCAGTATTTT. Translation: CASSLGGQGADTQYF.

This clone was detected a few times. The same CDR3 is also encoded by other DNA sequences in this sample. The CDR3 spells CASRTGTGGEKLFF. The CDR3 DNA follows: TGTGCCAGTAGGACCGGGACAGGTGGGGAAAAACTGTTTTTT. The rearrangement joins TRBV19 to TRBJ1-4; 8 nucleotides align to TRBD1. Germline CDR1 is LNHDA and CDR2 is SQIVND (reference sequence). The trim removed 6 bases at V and 8 bases at J, leaving 8 bases unmatched. The CDR3 is 14 amino acids.

This clone has a single count. The J gene is TRBJ1-1, the V gene TRBV5-4; 7 nucleotides align to TRBD1. CDR1 is SGHNT, CDR2 YYREEE, per germline (reference sequence). The trim removed 6 bases at V and 5 bases at J, leaving 13 bases unmatched. The CDR3 spans 15 residues. The CDR3 region is CASNQGGTRGTEAFF. CDR3 bases: TGTGCCAGCAACCAGGGTGGGACCAGGGGGACTGAAGCTTTCTTT.

This sequence joins TRBV7-2 and TRBJ2-1, with D possibly being TRBD1 or TRBD2 (6 bases each). This CDR3 comprises 14 residues. CDR1 is SGHTA and CDR2 is FQGNSA in the germline V gene. V lost 1 base and J lost 7, with 11 bases in between. CDR3 sequence reads: CASSLGGTLNEQFF. CDR3 in DNA: TGTGCCAGCAGCTTAGGCGGGACATTAAATGAGCAGTTCTTC.

The V gene is TRBV29-1, the J gene TRBJ2-2; D possibly corresponds to TRBD2 (6 bases). The V gene lost 0 bases and the J gene lost 6 bases, with 14 bases spanning the gap. Germline values: CDR1 SQVTM, CDR2 ANQGSEA. The CDR3 loop spans 15 amino acids. The CDR3 loop reads CSVEDGGKVPGELFF. CDR3 in DNA: TGCAGCGTTGAAGATGGGGGGAAGGTTCCCGGGGAGCTGTTTTTT.

The chain links TRBV19 to TRBJ2-3; D is perhaps TRBD1 (5 bases). The germline gives CDR1 LNHDA, CDR2 SQIVND (reference sequence). V was trimmed by 4 bases and J by 6 bases, leaving 11 bases between them. This CDR3 region has 13 residues. The CDR3 bases are TGTGCCAGTAGTACACAGGTCCCGGATACGCAGTATTTT. Amino acid sequence: CASSTQVPDTQYF.

This clone was recorded a few times. J is TRBJ2-2 and V is TRBV28; no definite D call. Trimming pared 6 bases from V and 9 bases from J, leaving 17 bases between. The CDR3 is 14 amino acids. Per germline, CDR1 MDHEN and CDR2 SYDVKM. DNA for the CDR3: TGTGCCAGCAGCGATGAGACGAAGAGACGGGAGCTGTTTTTT. This sequence encodes CASSDETKRRELFF.

The table lists this clone with a count of one. The chain joins TRBV6-1 to TRBJ1-2; 9 nucleotides align to TRBD1. The length of the CDR3 is 14 residues. Looked up from germline, CDR1 is MNHNS and CDR2 is SASEGT. V lost 6 bases and J lost 6; bases outside the gene matches: 8. Written as DNA, the CDR3 is TGTGCCAGCAGCGCCACAGGGGGCGCAGATGGCTACACCTTC. Translation gives CASSATGGADGYTF.

The V gene is TRBV28, the J gene TRBJ2-2; 8 nucleotides align to TRBD1. Germline V CDR1 and CDR2: MDHEN, SYDVKM. Losses at the gene ends were 5 bases for V and 0 bases for J; bases not matched to a gene: 2. This CDR3 spans 15 amino acids. The DNA of the CDR3 is TGTGCCAGCAGTCAGGGACAGGCGAACACCGGGGAGCTGTTTTTT. Protein product: CASSQGQANTGELFF.

The chain links TRBV18 to TRBJ1-1, with a weak D call TRBD1 (6 bases). CDR3 length equals 15 residues. Looked up from germline, CDR1 is KGHSH and CDR2 is LQKENI. V lost 3 bases to trimming and J lost 1 base, with 12 bases between them. CDR3 in DNA: TGTGCCAGCTCACCCCCCAGGGGTCAGAACACTGAAGCTTTCTTT. This encodes CASSPPRGQNTEAFF.

The V gene is TRBV28, the J gene TRBJ1-4; tentative D call: TRBD1 (5 bases). The V gene's germline CDR1 is MDHEN and CDR2 SYDVKM. Trimming took 6 bases from V and 4 from J, leaving 18 bases between them. The CDR3 spans 16 residues. The CDR3 nucleotides are TGTGCCAGCAGCCCTGCCGGGAGGGGCGTTAATGAAAAACTGTTTTTT. Encoded protein: CASSPAGRGVNEKLFF.

The chain uses TRBV27 and TRBJ2-7, with D possibly matching TRBD1 (6 bases). The germline CDR1 and CDR2 sequences are MNHEY and SMNVEV (reference sequence). The CDR3 covers 15 residues. Trimming took off 6 bases at V and 2 bases at J, with 17 bases between the two ends. The CDR3, as DNA: TGTGCCAGCAGCGTACAGGGTGTGGGTCCCTACGAGCAGTACTTC. Translating gives CASSVQGVGPYEQYF.

V usage is TRBV5-8 and J usage is TRBJ1-2, with D unclear. V lost 4 bases to trimming and J lost 1 base, with 17 bases between them. From germline, CDR1 is SGHTS and CDR2 YDEGEE. This CDR3 region has 16 residues. CDR3 coding DNA: TGTGCCAGCAGCCCACCCTCCGGGAATATTAACTATGGCTACACCTTC. It encodes CASSPPSGNINYGYTF.

J is TRBJ2-1 and V is TRBV2; 8 nucleotides agree with TRBD2. The germline V gene has CDR1 SNHLY and CDR2 FYNNEI. The V gene end was trimmed by 7 bases and the J gene end by 9 bases; junction bases not matched to a gene: 8. The CDR3 loop spans 13 amino acids. CDR3 nucleotides: TGTGCCAGCAAAGGACTAGCTGAGATTGAGCAGTTCTTC. Its translation: CASKGLAEIEQFF.

The chain employs TRBV28 and TRBJ1-4; D gene ambiguous. The V gene lost 1 base and the J gene lost 0 bases, with 12 bases spanning the gap. CDR1 is MDHEN, CDR2 SYDVKM, per germline. This CDR3 comprises 17 residues. The chain's CDR3 is CASSLFSGFATNEKLFF. CDR3 nucleotides: TGTGCCAGCAGTTTATTTTCTGGGTTTGCAACTAATGAAAAACTGTTTTTT.

The rearrangement uses TRBV9 and TRBJ1-4; D not resolved. The germline gives CDR1 SGDLS, CDR2 YYNGEE. With 0 bases removed from V and 9 bases from J, the gap between germline ends came to 9 bases. The CDR3 runs 13 residues. Written as DNA, the CDR3 is TGTGCCAGCAGCGTAGTTCCAGGCCAAAAACTGTTTTTT. As protein: CASSVVPGQKLFF.

V and J are TRBV19 and TRBJ1-2; weak D call: TRBD1 (6 bases). The CDR3 totals 13 residues. Germline-derived CDR1 and CDR2 are LNHDA and SQIVND (reference sequence). Trimming stripped 6 bases from V and 6 bases from J, with 14 bases between. The DNA for the CDR3 is TGTGCCAGTAGAAAGGGGCAGGGGAATGGCTACACCTTC. This codes for CASRKGQGNGYTF.